The rows below give T cell receptor beta chains drawn from one sample of a study of cytomegalovirus exposure and HLA in healthy donors. TCRdb keeps only in-frame clones here, not all; method: immunoSEQ multiplex PCR. The sample has approximately 71,000 clones, approximately 90% seen once; the top ten hold around 3.2%. Sequencing was performed on PBMCs. These receptors were obtained from a man younger than 35 in good health and CMV-seronegative. CDR3s include the opening cysteine and the closing phenylalanine or tryptophan. A D gene is named only where the DNA matches it firmly. Clone size appears in some rows only: once, few, many, or a class for an expanded clone.

J gene: TRBJ1-5
clone size: -
D gene: TRBD1
V gene: TRBV9
CDR3 DNA: TGTGCCAGCAGCGCGGGACAGTATAGCAATCAGCCCCAGCATTTT
CDR3 protein: CASSAGQYSNQPQHF

J gene: TRBJ1-5
clone size: -
D gene: -
V gene: TRBV19
CDR3 DNA: TGTGCCAGTAGTCCAAAGGGGGAAGGAAGCAATCAGCCCCAGCATTTT
CDR3 protein: CASSPKGEGSNQPQHF

J gene: TRBJ1-1
clone size: -
D gene: -
V gene: TRBV30
CDR3 DNA: TGTGCCTGGAGCACTGGGGCTGGGACTGAAGCTTTCTTT
CDR3 protein: CAWSTGAGTEAFF

J gene: TRBJ2-3
clone size: -
D gene: -
V gene: TRBV9
CDR3 DNA: TGTGCCAGCAGCGTAGGATCCCCAGGGGCGGGCACAGATACGCAGTATTTT
CDR3 protein: CASSVGSPGAGTDTQYF

J gene: TRBJ2-1
clone size: -
D gene: TRBD2
V gene: TRBV5-1
CDR3 DNA: TGCGCCAGCAGCTTACTAGCGGGGGGTTACAATGAGCAGTTCTTC
CDR3 protein: CASSLLAGGYNEQFF

J gene: TRBJ2-3
clone size: -
D gene: -
V gene: TRBV12-5
CDR3 DNA: TGTGCTAGTGGTGTTAGACAGGGAGGAATAGATACGCAGTATTTT
CDR3 protein: CASGVRQGGIDTQYF

J gene: TRBJ2-3
clone size: -
D gene: -
V gene: TRBV9
CDR3 DNA: TGTGCCAGCAGATTCGTATCGGGGGCAGATACGCAGTATTTT
CDR3 protein: CASRFVSGADTQYF

J gene: TRBJ1-1
clone size: -
D gene: -
V gene: TRBV28
CDR3 DNA: TGTGCCAGCACCGCCCACTTCACTGAAGCTTTCTTT
CDR3 protein: CASTAHFTEAFF

J gene: TRBJ2-1
clone size: -
D gene: TRBD1
V gene: TRBV7-2
CDR3 DNA: TGTGCCAGCAGCTTTTCCGGGACAGGTTACAATGAGCAGTTCTTC
CDR3 protein: CASSFSGTGYNEQFF

J gene: TRBJ2-3
clone size: -
D gene: -
V gene: TRBV1
CDR3 DNA: TGCACCAGCGGCCTTGGACTAGCGGGAGGGGTAGATACGCAGTATTTT
CDR3 protein: CTSGLGLAGGVDTQYF

J gene: TRBJ2-7
clone size: -
D gene: TRBD1
V gene: TRBV29-1
CDR3 DNA: TGCAGCGTTACCGGGACAGGGGGGTGGAACGAGCAGTACTTC
CDR3 protein: CSVTGTGGWNEQYF

J gene: TRBJ1-1
clone size: -
D gene: TRBD1
V gene: TRBV6-4
CDR3 DNA: TGTGCCAGCAGTGAAAAGGAGGGGGCTCACACTGAAGCTTTCTTT
CDR3 protein: CASSEKEGAHTEAFF

J gene: TRBJ2-1
clone size: -
D gene: TRBD2
V gene: TRBV4-3
CDR3 DNA: TGCGCCAGCAGCCAAGAGTGGATTCCTAGCGGGAGGCCAACCTACAATGAGCAGTTCTTC
CDR3 protein: CASSQEWIPSGRPTYNEQFF

J gene: TRBJ1-2
clone size: -
D gene: -
V gene: TRBV19
CDR3 DNA: TGTGCCAGTACCGAGACAGGTCGGACGTTACATGGCTACACCTTC
CDR3 protein: CASTETGRTLHGYTF

J gene: TRBJ2-7
clone size: few
D gene: -
V gene: TRBV11-3
CDR3 DNA: TGTGCCAGCAGCTTAGGGGCGGGCACCTACGAGCAGTACTTC
CDR3 protein: CASSLGAGTYEQYF

J gene: TRBJ2-3
clone size: -
D gene: -
V gene: TRBV5-4
CDR3 DNA: TGTGCCAGCAGCTTGACGGGAGATGCTACAGATACGCAGTATTTT
CDR3 protein: CASSLTGDATDTQYF

J gene: TRBJ2-7
clone size: -
D gene: TRBD2
V gene: TRBV10-3
CDR3 DNA: TGTGCCATCGGTCTCCTTGCGGGAGAGAACGAGCAGTACTTC
CDR3 protein: CAIGLLAGENEQYF

J gene: TRBJ2-1
clone size: -
D gene: TRBD2
V gene: TRBV28
CDR3 DNA: TGTGCCAGCAGTTCCATGGGGAGGCTAGCGGGAGGATATGAGCAGTTCTTC
CDR3 protein: CASSSMGRLAGGYEQFF

J gene: TRBJ2-5
clone size: -
D gene: TRBD2
V gene: TRBV5-1
CDR3 DNA: TGCGCCAGCAGCTCCGGCGGTGGGAGGGGGACCCAGTACTTC
CDR3 protein: CASSSGGGRGTQYF

J gene: TRBJ1-1
clone size: -
D gene: -
V gene: TRBV19
CDR3 DNA: TGTGCCAGTAGTTCTCGGGCCGCGGGAACTGAAGCTTTCTTT
CDR3 protein: CASSSRAAGTEAFF

J gene: TRBJ2-7
clone size: -
D gene: -
V gene: TRBV7-9
CDR3 DNA: TGTGCCAGCAGCCGAGATGGACACGAGCAGTACTTC
CDR3 protein: CASSRDGHEQYF

J gene: TRBJ1-2
clone size: once
D gene: -
V gene: TRBV20-1
CDR3 DNA: TGCAGTGCTAGGGGGGCTGACGGCTACACCTTC
CDR3 protein: CSARGADGYTF

J gene: TRBJ2-1
clone size: -
D gene: -
V gene: TRBV27
CDR3 DNA: TGTGCCAGCAGTTTAGCCCTCAGGCATGAGCAGTTCTTC
CDR3 protein: CASSLALRHEQFF

J gene: TRBJ2-7
clone size: -
D gene: -
V gene: TRBV7-8
CDR3 DNA: TGTGCCAGCAGCTTAGTCGCCCAGGGTTCCTACGAGCAGTACTTC
CDR3 protein: CASSLVAQGSYEQYF

J gene: TRBJ2-3
clone size: once
D gene: -
V gene: TRBV7-2
CDR3 DNA: TGTGCCAGCAGCTTCCCGGGAGTGGGCACAGATACGCAGTATTTT
CDR3 protein: CASSFPGVGTDTQYF

J gene: TRBJ2-7
clone size: -
D gene: TRBD2
V gene: TRBV7-2
CDR3 DNA: TGTGCCAGCAGCTTATCGGGGGGGCGCGAATCCTACGAGCAGTACTTC
CDR3 protein: CASSLSGGRESYEQYF

J gene: TRBJ1-1
clone size: -
D gene: -
V gene: TRBV5-1
CDR3 DNA: TGCGCCAGCAGCTTCTCAAGCGGTTACACTGAAGCTTTCTTT
CDR3 protein: CASSFSSGYTEAFF

J gene: TRBJ2-7
clone size: -
D gene: -
V gene: TRBV28
CDR3 DNA: TGTTCAGGCTCCCGCGGGTACGAGCAGTACTTC
CDR3 protein: CSGSRGYEQYF

J gene: TRBJ2-7
clone size: -
D gene: -
V gene: TRBV29-1
CDR3 DNA: TGCAGCGTTGTTTACCTATTCCCCTACGAGCAGTACTTC
CDR3 protein: CSVVYLFPYEQYF

J gene: TRBJ2-3
clone size: -
D gene: -
V gene: TRBV7-6
CDR3 DNA: TGTGCCAGCAGCTTAGGGCAGGTCACAGATACGCAGTATTTT
CDR3 protein: CASSLGQVTDTQYF

J gene: TRBJ2-1
clone size: -
D gene: TRBD1
V gene: TRBV28
CDR3 DNA: TGTGCCAGCAAATCAGACAGGGCCTACAATGAGCAGTTCTTC
CDR3 protein: CASKSDRAYNEQFF

J gene: TRBJ2-7
clone size: once
D gene: TRBD2
V gene: TRBV5-6
CDR3 DNA: TGTGCCAGCAGCCCCCGCCGACTAGCGGGAAGGTACGAGCAGTACTTC
CDR3 protein: CASSPRRLAGRYEQYF

J gene: TRBJ2-7
clone size: -
D gene: TRBD2
V gene: TRBV5-1
CDR3 DNA: TGCGCCAGCAGCTCCTTGACTAGCGGCTACGAGCAGTACTTC
CDR3 protein: CASSSLTSGYEQYF

J gene: TRBJ2-5
clone size: -
D gene: -
V gene: TRBV10-3
CDR3 DNA: TGTGCCACAGTGGGAACAGGGGAGACCCAGTACTTC
CDR3 protein: CATVGTGETQYF

J gene: TRBJ1-1
clone size: -
D gene: TRBD1
V gene: TRBV30
CDR3 DNA: TGTGCCTCCGAGGGGGCGCGTACTGAAGCTTTCTTT
CDR3 protein: CASEGARTEAFF

J gene: TRBJ2-5
clone size: -
D gene: -
V gene: TRBV2
CDR3 DNA: TGTGCCAGCAGTGCGGAGGAGACCCAGTACTTC
CDR3 protein: CASSAEETQYF

J gene: TRBJ2-7
clone size: -
D gene: -
V gene: TRBV5-1
CDR3 DNA: TGCGCCAGCAGCTTGGCCACTGTTAGCTCCTACGAGCAGTACTTC
CDR3 protein: CASSLATVSSYEQYF

J gene: TRBJ1-3
clone size: once
D gene: -
V gene: TRBV15
CDR3 DNA: TGTGCCACCAGCAGTGGGGGCAGTGGAAACACCATATATTTT
CDR3 protein: CATSSGGSGNTIYF

J gene: TRBJ1-1
clone size: -
D gene: -
V gene: TRBV7-3
CDR3 DNA: TGTGCCAGCAGCCTCGTAAAATGGAACACTGAAGCTTTCTTT
CDR3 protein: CASSLVKWNTEAFF

J gene: TRBJ2-1
clone size: -
D gene: TRBD2
V gene: TRBV5-1
CDR3 DNA: TGCGCCAGCAGCTTGCGGGGGCTAGCGGGGGACAATGAGCAGTTCTTC
CDR3 protein: CASSLRGLAGDNEQFF

J gene: TRBJ2-3
clone size: -
D gene: -
V gene: TRBV6-4
CDR3 DNA: TGTGCCAGCAGTGCCGGGGACTCAGATACGCAGTATTTT
CDR3 protein: CASSAGDSDTQYF

J gene: TRBJ1-4
clone size: -
D gene: TRBD1
V gene: TRBV10-3
CDR3 DNA: TGTGCCACCGGAAGACAGGGCCGTGATGAAAAACTGTTTTTT
CDR3 protein: CATGRQGRDEKLFF

J gene: TRBJ2-1
clone size: -
D gene: -
V gene: TRBV4-3
CDR3 DNA: TGCGCCAGCAGCCAAGGAGAGAGCCGTGAGCAGTTCTTC
CDR3 protein: CASSQGESREQFF

J gene: TRBJ2-7
clone size: -
D gene: TRBD2
V gene: TRBV5-1
CDR3 DNA: TGCGCCAGCAGCCTAGCGGTGAGCTCCTACGAGCAGTACTTC
CDR3 protein: CASSLAVSSYEQYF

J gene: TRBJ2-5
clone size: -
D gene: TRBD1
V gene: TRBV9
CDR3 DNA: TGTGCCAGCAGCGTAGGTCGGGACAGTGGAGAGACCCAGTACTTC
CDR3 protein: CASSVGRDSGETQYF

J gene: TRBJ2-7
clone size: -
D gene: -
V gene: TRBV6-5
CDR3 DNA: TGTGCCAGCAGCTACGGGACACTGACTGCCTACGAGCAGTACTTC
CDR3 protein: CASSYGTLTAYEQYF

J gene: TRBJ2-3
clone size: few
D gene: TRBD2
V gene: TRBV10-3
CDR3 DNA: TGTGCCATCAGTGGGCGAGCGGGAGGCGACGTGGATACGCAGTATTTT
CDR3 protein: CAISGRAGGDVDTQYF

J gene: TRBJ2-1
clone size: -
D gene: TRBD2
V gene: TRBV7-3
CDR3 DNA: TGTGCCAGCAGCTTTAGCGGGAGGGCCCTCGGTGAGCAGTTCTTC
CDR3 protein: CASSFSGRALGEQFF

J gene: TRBJ1-1
clone size: -
D gene: -
V gene: TRBV5-6
CDR3 DNA: TGTGCCAGCAGCCTGCGAGGGATTGAAGCTTTCTTT
CDR3 protein: CASSLRGIEAFF

J gene: TRBJ1-2
clone size: once
D gene: -
V gene: TRBV28
CDR3 DNA: TGTGCCAGCAGTCAAGCAGGGCTTATTGGTGGCTACACCTTC
CDR3 protein: CASSQAGLIGGYTF

J gene: TRBJ2-3
clone size: -
D gene: TRBD2
V gene: TRBV19
CDR3 DNA: TGTGCCAGTAGTATAAGCGAGGCTGGACTAGCGGCAGATACGCAGTATTTT
CDR3 protein: CASSISEAGLAADTQYF